The rows below give T cell receptor beta chains drawn from one sample of a study of blood T cell repertoires in COVID-19. Method: immunoSEQ multiplex PCR; TCRdb's copy keeps in-frame clones and lacks some. Of 140,000 or so clones in the sample, roughly 80% are singletons; the top ten hold about 9%. Sequencing input: peripheral blood. All receptors come from a man aged 50 to 60 with active or convalescent COVID-19. The CDR3 runs from the conserved cysteine through the conserved F or W. Each record gives: clone size, J gene, V gene, D gene, CDR3 DNA, CDR3 protein. The D gene is left open where the match is weak. A row's size may be missing; if present it is once, few, many or a size class.

NA | TRBJ1-5 | TRBV6-1 | NA | TGTGCCAGCAGTGAAAGGCCAGGGTATAGCAATCAGCCCCAGCATTTT | CASSERPGYSNQPQHF
NA | TRBJ1-2 | TRBV5-6 | NA | TGTGCCAGCAGCTTGTATCAGGGGACCTACTATGGCTACACCTTC | CASSLYQGTYYGYTF
NA | TRBJ2-1 | TRBV6-4 | TRBD2 | TGTGCCAGCAGTAGGGTTGGATCGGCTAGCGGGAGGGACAATGAGCAGTTCTTC | CASSRVGSASGRDNEQFF
NA | TRBJ1-1 | TRBV2 | NA | TGTGCCAGTCCCAGGGGCGCTCGGAACACTGAAGCTTTCTTT | CASPRGARNTEAFF
NA | TRBJ2-2 | TRBV29-1 | TRBD1 | TGCAGCGTCCCAGCGACAGGGAGAAACACCGGGGAGCTGTTTTTT | CSVPATGRNTGELFF
few | TRBJ2-4 | TRBV7-8 | NA | TGTGCCAGCAGCTACCGGGACACCAAAAACATTCAGTACTTC | CASSYRDTKNIQYF
NA | TRBJ1-5 | TRBV24-1 | TRBD1 | TGTGCCACCAGTCCCAGGGGGCAAGACAATAGCAATCAGCCCCAGCATTTT | CATSPRGQDNSNQPQHF
NA | TRBJ1-5 | TRBV27 | NA | TGTGCCAGCAGTTTTCAGGGGATCGGCAATCAGCCCCAGCATTTT | CASSFQGIGNQPQHF
NA | TRBJ2-7 | TRBV7-3 | NA | TGTGCCAGCAGTCTCACCCCGGCTAGCGCATACGAGCAGTACTTC | CASSLTPASAYEQYF
NA | TRBJ1-5 | TRBV6-5 | NA | TGTGCCAGCAGTTACTCTCTGGGGGCTATTGAGCCCCAGCATTTT | CASSYSLGAIEPQHF
NA | TRBJ1-4 | TRBV30 | NA | TGTGCCTGGAGTGTAGGACAGTCTAATGAAAAACTGTTTTTT | CAWSVGQSNEKLFF
NA | TRBJ1-5 | TRBV6-5 | TRBD1 | TGTGCCAGTGGGACAGGGAAGCCCCAGCATTTT | CASGTGKPQHF
NA | TRBJ1-6 | TRBV28 | NA | TGTGCCAGCAGTTTCTACAGGGAGTATTCACCCCTCCACTTT | CASSFYREYSPLHF
NA | TRBJ1-1 | TRBV19 | TRBD1 | TGTGCCAGTATAGAGGACAGGGTGAACACTGAAGCTTTCTTT | CASIEDRVNTEAFF
NA | TRBJ1-1 | TRBV30 | TRBD1 | TGTGCCTGGAGTCTCGGCCCGGGACAGAGAAAGGACACTGAAGCTTTCTTT | CAWSLGPGQRKDTEAFF
few | TRBJ2-2 | TRBV11-2 | TRBD2 | TGTGCCAGCAGCCTAGGGGTAGCGGGAGGAAGGACCGGGGAGCTGTTTTTT | CASSLGVAGGRTGELFF
NA | TRBJ1-5 | TRBV6-5 | NA | TGTGCCAGCAGCGACTCCCAGGGTTCCAATCAGCCCCAGCATTTT | CASSDSQGSNQPQHF
NA | TRBJ2-1 | TRBV7-7 | NA | TGTGCTAGCAGCTTAGATCTCCACAATGAGCAGTTCTTC | CASSLDLHNEQFF
many | TRBJ2-7 | TRBV7-9 | NA | TGTGCCAGCATGAGCGGGTCCTACGAGCAGTACTTC | CASMSGSYEQYF
NA | TRBJ2-3 | TRBV3-1/TRBV3-2 | TRBD2 | TGTGCCAGCAGCCAAGCTTCGGGACTAGCGGTCCCAGATACGCAGTATTTT | CASSQASGLAVPDTQYF
NA | TRBJ1-5 | TRBV28 | TRBD1 | TGTGCCAGCAGTTTCGGACAGGTTGTCAATCAGCCCCAGCATTTT | CASSFGQVVNQPQHF
once | TRBJ2-3 | TRBV19 | TRBD2 | TGTGCCAGTAGTTCATGGGGTAGCGGGAGCCGCACAGATACGCAGTATTTT | CASSSWGSGSRTDTQYF